The following is a T cell receptor beta chain sequence with its context. As yet, its antigen is unknown. MiXCR, run by TCRdb on the 5' RACE reads, gives a single entry per CDR3 protein. The data show 32,000 or so distinct CDR3 sequences, 27% seen once. This CDR3 comprises 14 residues. Per germline, CDR1 SGHTA and CDR2 FQGTGA. Trimming shortened V by 6 bases and J by 5 bases, and 16 bases separated the two germline ends. The sorted Tregs were CD4+CD25+CD127-/low cells. Study-level findings and limits: Tumor memory CD4+ T cell TCR gene usage clustered with blood and lymph node memory CD4+ cells and lymph node naive CD4+ cells.

This chain joins TRBV7-3 and TRBJ1-2; D not resolved. The clonotype was recovered from a female donor with breast cancer. Sequencing used tumor-infiltrating Tregs sorted from the breast tumor. The CDR3: CASSPTEEWYGYTF. The CDR3 coding sequence is TGTGCCAGCAGTCCAACAGAAGAATGGTATGGCTACACCTTC.